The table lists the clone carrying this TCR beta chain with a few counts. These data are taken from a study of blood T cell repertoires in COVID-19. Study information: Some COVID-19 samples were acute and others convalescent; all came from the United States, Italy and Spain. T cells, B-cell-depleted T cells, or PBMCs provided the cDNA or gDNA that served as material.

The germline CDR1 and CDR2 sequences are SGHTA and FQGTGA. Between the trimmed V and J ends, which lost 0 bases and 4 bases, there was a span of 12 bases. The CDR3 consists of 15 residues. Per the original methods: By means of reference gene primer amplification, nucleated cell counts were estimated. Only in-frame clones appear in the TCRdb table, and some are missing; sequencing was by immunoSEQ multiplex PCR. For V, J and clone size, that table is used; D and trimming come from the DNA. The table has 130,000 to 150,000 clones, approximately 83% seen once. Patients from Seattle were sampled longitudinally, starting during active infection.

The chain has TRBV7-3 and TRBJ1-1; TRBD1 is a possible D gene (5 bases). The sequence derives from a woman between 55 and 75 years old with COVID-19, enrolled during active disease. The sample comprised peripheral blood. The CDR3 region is CASSLTVVGVTEAFF. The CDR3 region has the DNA TGTGCCAGCAGCTTAACTGTTGTAGGGGTCACTGAAGCTTTCTTT.